This T cell receptor (beta chain) was sequenced during a study of breast tumors, draining lymph nodes, adjacent tissues. Germline lookup yields CDR1 DFQATT and CDR2 SNEGSKA (reference sequence). The CDR3 runs to 14 residues. The V end lost 0 bases, the J end lost 5 bases, and 13 bases lay between the germline ends. TCRdb analysed the multiplex PCR reads with MiXCR anew, one entry per CDR3 protein. The profile shows some 140,000 distinct CDR3 sequences, 20% to 25% of them singletons. Breast cancer patients provided tissue from their axillary draining lymph nodes. At least ten counts were recorded for this clonotype.

The sequenced sample was axillary lymph node tissue. V gene TRBV20-1 combines with J gene TRBJ2-5; maybe TRBD2 (7 bases). The sequence derives from a female donor with breast cancer. Some clones in this sample may be carry-over from other donors' samples. CDR3 sequence reads: CSARDPGGRETQYF. The CDR3 nucleotides read TGCAGTGCTAGAGATCCGGGGGGCCGGGAGACCCAGTACTTC.